Each of the 26 T cell receptor beta chains below was sequenced from the same sample in a study of Ad26.COV2.S vaccination and SARS-CoV-2 variants (TCRdb year 2021). The treatment or condition label corresponds to: around 19 received Ad26.COV2.S at low or high dose, single or two shots; 5 received placebo; per-sample allocation not given. For vaccine and placebo recipients, the sequenced repertoires came from samples collected on day 63 after the first injection. Library preparation employed the immunoSEQ multiplex PCR assay. TCRdb obtained this table from immuneACCESS and retained in-frame rearrangements with V and J assigned. These tables miss some clones; where compared with another copy, unresolved V genes account for less than half of the shortfall, and the remainder is unexplained. In this sample the table shows roughly 450,000 clones, roughly 90% of which occur a single time. The top ten hold 12% of the sample.

This specimen consisted of peripheral blood, obtained in a trial of Ad26.COV2.S vaccine versus placebo. Source of these receptors: a person between 18 and 65 years old who received the Ad26.COV2.S COVID-19 vaccine or a placebo.

The J gene is TRBJ2-7, the V gene TRBV11-2; the D gene is possibly TRBD2 (5 bases). V dropped 0 bases and J dropped 3 bases, with 15 bases sitting between them. Germline assignment: CDR1 SGHAT and CDR2 FQNNGV. The CDR3 extends over 16 amino acids. The CDR3 DNA reads TGTGCCAGCAGCTTAGATGAGGGAGCGGCGGGCTACGAGCAGTACTTC. The encoded protein is CASSLDEGAAGYEQYF. Supplemented by reference TRBV11-2 and TRBJ2-7, the full variable domain reads EAGVAQSPRYKIIEKRQSVAFWCNPISGHATLYWYQQILGQGPKLLIQFQNNGVVDDSQLPKDRFSAERLKGVDSTLKIQPAKLEDSAVYLCASSLDEGAAGYEQYFGPGTRLTVT.

V usage is TRBV7-2 and J usage is TRBJ1-3, with D perhaps TRBD1 (6 bases). This CDR3 has 14 residues. V lost 3 bases to trimming and J lost 2 bases, with 8 bases between them. From germline, CDR1 is SGHTA and CDR2 FQGNSA. CDR3 protein: CASSFGTPGNTIYF. Here the CDR3 DNA reads TGTGCCAGCAGCTTCGGGACACCTGGAAACACCATATATTTT.

The chain links TRBV4-2 to TRBJ2-7, with 7 bases fitting TRBD1. Germline lookup yields CDR1 LGHNA and CDR2 YNFKEQ. V shed 5 bases, J shed 5 bases, and the junction held 6 bases outside the gene matches. This CDR3 has 13 amino acids. CDR3 bases: TGTGCCAGCAGCGACCGGGACAGCGACGAGCAGTACTTC. This translates into CASSDRDSDEQYF.

The V call is TRBV30, the J call TRBJ1-4; 8 bases map to TRBD1. The CDR3 has 16 amino acids. The junction had 10 bases not matched to a gene; V was cut back by 2 bases and J by 5 bases. Germline V gene lookup returns CDR1 GTSNPN and CDR2 SVGIG (reference sequence). CDR3 residues: CAWSPGTGGSNEKLFF. CDR3 coding DNA: TGTGCCTGGAGTCCCGGGACAGGTGGATCAAATGAAAAACTGTTTTTT. The full variable domain, with the rest looked up from reference TRBV30 and TRBJ1-4, is SQTIHQWPATLVQPVGSPLSLECTVEGTSNPNLYWYRQAAGRGLQLLFYSVGIGQISSEVPQNLSASRPQDRQFILSSKKLLLSDSGFYLCAWSPGTGGSNEKLFFGSGTQLSVL.

The chain links TRBV30 to TRBJ1-2; the match to TRBD1 covers 9 bases. V trimming: 5 bases; J trimming: 8 bases; junction bases outside the gene matches: 9. Germline values: CDR1 GTSNPN, CDR2 SVGIG (reference sequence). The CDR3 runs to 13 residues. In DNA, the CDR3 is TGTGCCTGGGATTCCGGGACAGGGAGGGGCTACACCTTC. Protein: CAWDSGTGRGYTF.

The chain recombines TRBV30 with TRBJ2-1; D unresolved. Germline V CDR1 and CDR2: GTSNPN, SVGIG (reference sequence). Trimming left V 0 bases short and J 2 bases short, with 5 bases between. The CDR3 spans 13 residues. Here the CDR3 reads CAWSVSTYNEQFF. The DNA of the CDR3 is TGTGCCTGGAGTGTAAGTACCTACAATGAGCAGTTCTTC.

Points on this clone: Other nucleotide sequences in the sample specify the same CDR3. The V and J genes are TRBV7-9 and TRBJ2-3; 10 positions agree with TRBD2. This CDR3 contains 14 residues. V shed 2 bases and J 4 bases; nucleotides not matched to a gene: 0. From germline, CDR1 is SEHNR and CDR2 FQNEAQ (reference sequence). CDR3 sequence (DNA): TGTGCCAGCAGCTTAAGCGGGAGGGCAGATACGCAGTATTTT. Its translation is CASSLSGRADTQYF. Full variable domain (rest looked up from reference TRBV7-9 and TRBJ2-3): DTGVSQNPRHKITKRGQNVTFRCDPISEHNRLYWYRQTLGQGPEFLTYFQNEAQLEKSRLLSDRFSAERPKGSFSTLEIQRTEQGDSAMYLCASSLSGRADTQYFGPGTRLTVL.

As DNA, the CDR3 is TGTGCCAGCAGCTCCGAGGGAACGAATGAAAAACTGTTTTTT. Amino acid sequence: CASSSEGTNEKLFF. The V and J genes are TRBV7-9 and TRBJ1-4; D uncertain. Germline V gene lookup returns CDR1 SEHNR and CDR2 FQNEAQ (reference sequence). CDR3 length equals 14 residues. Between the trimmed V and J ends, which lost 4 bases and 5 bases, there was a span of 11 bases.

This chain joins TRBV7-9 and TRBJ2-3; D might be TRBD1 or TRBD2, each matching 5 bases. CDR1 is SEHNR, CDR2 FQNEAQ, per germline (reference sequence). The CDR3 is 15 amino acids. With 7 bases removed from V and 2 bases from J, the gap between germline ends came to 16 bases. The CDR3 nucleotides read TGTGCCAGCAACGTTGGGACGTTACACACAGATACGCAGTATTTT. It codes for CASNVGTLHTDTQYF.

The chain links TRBV30 to TRBJ1-1; tentative D call: TRBD1 (5 bases). CDR1 and CDR2 (germline): GTSNPN, SVGIG (reference sequence). V shed 4 bases and J shed 0 bases, with 12 bases lying between them. The CDR3 has 14 residues. The CDR3 nucleotides are TGTGCCTGGAACCCGGGACGCCTGAACACTGAAGCTTTCTTT. This gives the protein CAWNPGRLNTEAFF.

The chain uses TRBV7-2 and TRBJ2-7, with 9 positions matching TRBD2. Unmatched junction bases numbered 7, after V lost 4 bases and J lost 6 bases. The germline gives CDR1 SGHTA, CDR2 FQGNSA. The CDR3 covers 14 residues. The CDR3 is CASSSAGGWGEQYF. The CDR3 nucleotides are TGTGCCAGCAGCTCAGCGGGAGGTTGGGGCGAGCAGTACTTC.

The rearrangement links TRBV25-1 to TRBJ2-7; D tentatively fits TRBD1 or TRBD2 (5 bases each). CDR1 and CDR2 from the germline V gene are MGHDK and SYGVNS. V was trimmed by 6 bases and J by 2 bases, leaving 11 bases between them. The CDR3 is 13 amino acids. The CDR3 loop is CASRGDGAYEQYF. The CDR3 region has the DNA TGTGCCAGCAGAGGGGACGGAGCCTACGAGCAGTACTTC.

This chain joins TRBV7-2 and TRBJ2-5; the D is unclear. V was trimmed by 2 bases and J by 4 bases, leaving 8 bases between them. This CDR3 region has 13 residues. Germline V lookup: CDR1 SGHTA, CDR2 FQGNSA. The CDR3 nucleotides are TGTGCCAGCAGCTTAATAGCCGGAGAGACCCAGTACTTC. It translates to CASSLIAGETQYF.

The chain is built from TRBV18 and TRBJ2-7; D tentatively reads TRBD1 or TRBD2 (5 bases each). This CDR3 is built from 15 residues. V was trimmed by 4 bases and J by 5 bases, leaving 18 bases between them. Germline CDR1 KGHSH, CDR2 LQKENI. DNA of the CDR3: TGTGCCAGCTCACTTACCGGGACGCCTCGGAACGAGCAGTACTTC. This translates into CASSLTGTPRNEQYF.

The chain couples TRBV19 to TRBJ1-3; no definite D call. There are 16 residues in the CDR3. V lost 6 bases and J lost 0, with 15 bases in between. Germline V CDR1 and CDR2: LNHDA, SQIVND (reference sequence). DNA of the CDR3: TGTGCCAGTAGGCGAAATGGGAAGAGCTCTGGAAACACCATATATTTT. Its translation: CASRRNGKSSGNTIYF.

The chain is built from TRBV15 and TRBJ2-7; 12 nucleotides align to TRBD2. The CDR3 runs to 15 residues. Germline V CDR1 and CDR2: LNHNV, YYDKDF (reference sequence). V was clipped by 4 bases and J by 7 bases; unmatched bases: 8. The CDR3 region has the DNA TGTGCCACCAGCAAACGGACTAGCGGGATTGGTGAGCAGTACTTC. It codes for CATSKRTSGIGEQYF.

The chain combines TRBV28 with TRBJ2-7; 8 positions agree with TRBD1. The CDR3 contains 17 residues. CDR1 MDHEN and CDR2 SYDVKM come from the germline V gene. The V gene end was trimmed by 2 bases and the J gene end by 7 bases; junction bases not matched to a gene: 16. CDR3 DNA: TGTGCCAGCAGTTTACACCGGATGGGACAGGAGACGAGGGAGCAGTACTTC. This translates into CASSLHRMGQETREQYF.

The rearrangement uses TRBV25-1 and TRBJ1-2; D is perhaps TRBD1 (6 bases). The germline CDR1 and CDR2 sequences are MGHDK and SYGVNS. CDR3 length: 11 amino acids. V was trimmed by 9 bases and J by 10 bases, leaving 15 bases between them. Here the CDR3 DNA reads TGTGCCAGTGGACAGCTTGGGGACTACACCTTC. Amino acids: CASGQLGDYTF.

The chain links TRBV6-2 or TRBV6-3 to TRBJ2-6; D ambiguous. V was cut by 5 bases and J by 0 bases, with 5 bases left in between. Germline lookup yields CDR1 MNHEY and CDR2 SVGEGT. The CDR3 spans 14 residues. DNA for the CDR3: TGTGCCAGCAGTAGGCTCTCTGGGGCCAACGTCCTGACTTTC. Amino acid sequence: CASSRLSGANVLTF.

The genes are TRBV4-1 and TRBJ1-5; D is undetermined. Trimming removed 0 bases from V and 3 bases from J, with 9 bases in between. Germline V gene lookup returns CDR1 MGHRA and CDR2 YSYEKL. The CDR3 consists of 15 residues. In DNA, the CDR3 is TGCGCCAGCAGCCAAGAGGGTCAGCTCAATCAGCCCCAGCATTTT. This codes for CASSQEGQLNQPQHF.

V is TRBV30 and J is TRBJ2-5; the match to TRBD2 covers 7 bases. The CDR3 has 13 amino acids. The V gene's germline CDR1 is GTSNPN and CDR2 SVGIG (reference sequence). Losses at the gene ends were 4 bases for V and 2 bases for J; bases not matched to a gene: 4. CDR3 bases: TGTGCCTGGACCCTGGGACTACAAGAGACCCAGTACTTC. It translates to CAWTLGLQETQYF.

The chain recombines TRBV9 with TRBJ1-5; D is undetermined. This CDR3 has 14 residues. Germline CDR1 and CDR2: SGDLS and YYNGEE. The V gene lost 0 bases and the J gene lost 2 bases, with 6 bases spanning the gap. The CDR3 nucleotides are TGTGCCAGCAGCGTAGGGGTAGGCAATCAGCCCCAGCATTTT. This translates into CASSVGVGNQPQHF.

The rearrangement joins TRBV6-2 or TRBV6-3 to TRBJ2-5; 9 nucleotides match TRBD2. The CDR3 has 13 amino acids. Trimming at V came to 5 bases and at J to 7 bases, leaving 5 bases not matched to a gene. Per the germline V gene, CDR1 is MNHEY and CDR2 is SVGEGT. The CDR3 sequence is CASSHPGLATQYF. For the CDR3, the DNA is TGTGCCAGCAGTCATCCGGGACTAGCGACCCAGTACTTC.

The chain carries TRBV27 and TRBJ2-7, with 10 positions matching TRBD1. Unmatched junction bases numbered 4, after V lost 2 bases and J lost 3 bases. Germline assignment: CDR1 MNHEY and CDR2 SMNVEV (reference sequence). The CDR3 covers 15 residues. CDR3 residues: CASSLEGTGVYEQYF. For the CDR3, the DNA is TGTGCCAGCAGTTTAGAGGGGACAGGGGTCTACGAGCAGTACTTC.

Here the CDR3 reads CASSEMASRFSYEQYF. The CDR3 bases are TGTGCCAGCAGTGAAATGGCTAGCAGATTCTCCTACGAGCAGTACTTC. This rearrangement joins TRBV2 to TRBJ2-7; D perhaps matches TRBD2 (5 bases). The ends were cut back, 2 bases at V and 0 bases at J, with 14 bases in the middle. The CDR3 has 16 residues. The germline V gene encodes CDR1 SNHLY and CDR2 FYNNEI.

The chain is built from TRBV18 and TRBJ1-1, with no clear D. Per germline, CDR1 KGHSH and CDR2 LQKENI. Between the trimmed V and J ends, which lost 5 bases and 0 bases, there was a span of 7 bases. The CDR3 is 13 residues long. The CDR3 protein is CASSVGMNTEAFF. CDR3 bases: TGTGCCAGCTCAGTGGGCATGAACACTGAAGCTTTCTTT.